This T cell receptor beta chain is from a study of blood T cell repertoires in COVID-19. The V end was cut by 0 bases, the J end by 0 bases, with 13 bases between. This CDR3 has 17 amino acids. Germline CDR1 is SGHRS and CDR2 is YFSETQ. Measured with immunoSEQ multiplex PCR; TCRdb has only the in-frame clones, and not every one. The table has more than 300,000 clones, around 90% seen once; the top ten hold under 1.1%. This chain connects TRBV5-1 to TRBJ1-3, with a tentative D call TRBD1 (6 bases). The sequence came from a woman aged 40 to 50 with COVID-19, enrolled during active disease. The source material was peripheral blood. The CDR3: CASSLGQAGSSGNTIYF. CDR3 DNA sequence: TGCGCCAGCAGCTTGGGACAGGCCGGAAGCTCTGGAAACACCATATATTTT. Together with reference TRBV5-1 and TRBJ1-3, the CDR3 gives the full variable domain: KAGVTQTPRYLIKTRGQQVTLSCSPISGHRSVSWYQQTPGQGLQFLFEYFSETQRNKGNFPGRFSGRQFSNSRSEMNVSTLELGDSALYLCASSLGQAGSSGNTIYFGEGSWLTVV.